This T cell receptor (beta chain) appears in the sequencing data of a study of identical twins. Trimming pared 2 bases from V and 0 bases from J, leaving 13 bases between. This CDR3 region has 16 residues. The germline gives CDR1 MNHEY, CDR2 SMNVEV (reference sequence). TCRdb re-called the 5' RACE reads with MiXCR, one entry per CDR3 protein. The top ten hold under 15% of the sample, which has some 790,000 distinct CDR3 sequences, roughly 18% seen once. This clonotype has ten or more counts. A further study also used this sample, focusing on T cells expressing NK-cell markers.

The sample comprised PBMCs. The chain is built from TRBV27 and TRBJ1-2, with TRBD1 as a possible D gene (5 bases). The clonotype was recovered from a woman in her late teens or twenties in good health. The CDR3 region has the DNA TGTGCCAGCAGTTTACTGGGGACGGAAGCTAACTATGGCTACACCTTC. Protein product: CASSLLGTEANYGYTF.